These 32 T cell receptor beta chains share one sample of origin, sequenced in a study of PD-1 blockade in classical Hodgkin lymphoma. Time point of the sample: newly diagnosed, previously untreated cHL patient sample. Measured with immunoSEQ multiplex PCR; TCRdb has only the in-frame clones, and not every one. The sample includes some 70,000 clones, 93% seen only once; the top ten take around 2.5%. The sample consisted of peripheral blood mononuclear cells (PBMCs). These receptors came from a human donor with classical Hodgkin lymphoma.

The chain is built from TRBV6-1 and TRBJ2-7; D perhaps matches TRBD1 (6 bases). The CDR3 runs to 14 residues. Per the germline V gene, CDR1 is MNHNS and CDR2 is SASEGT. Trimming took off 3 bases at V and 0 bases at J, with 9 bases between the two ends. CDR3 loop: CASSETQGSYEQYF. The CDR3 nucleotides read TGTGCCAGCAGTGAGACACAGGGCTCCTACGAGCAGTACTTC.

The rearrangement uses TRBV4-1 and TRBJ2-7, with a weak D call TRBD2 (6 bases). CDR1 and CDR2 from the germline V gene are MGHRA and YSYEKL. V gave up 4 bases and J gave up 3 bases, with 13 bases separating them. CDR3 size: 14 residues. CDR3 DNA sequence: TGCGCCAGCAGCCTACAGGTAGCGGACTACGAGCAGTACTTC. Translating it yields CASSLQVADYEQYF.

This clone was recorded only once. V is TRBV6-1 and J is TRBJ2-7; D might be TRBD1 or TRBD2, each matching 6 bases. This CDR3 is 15 amino acids long. V was trimmed by 7 bases and J by 3 bases, leaving 19 bases between them. Germline V gives CDR1 MNHNS, CDR2 SASEGT. CDR3 loop: CASTLRGTAGYEQYF. The CDR3 bases are TGTGCCAGCACCTTAAGGGGGACTGCGGGCTACGAGCAGTACTTC.

The rearrangement links TRBV4-3 to TRBJ1-2; 9 bases fit TRBD1. Trimming cost V 3 bases and J 1 base; bases outside gene matches: 6. Germline CDR1 and CDR2: LGHNA and YSLEER. The CDR3 is 16 residues long. The CDR3 nucleotides are TGCGCCAGCAGCCAGGCGGGACAGGGCAATAACTATGGCTACACCTTC. Protein: CASSQAGQGNNYGYTF.

This rearrangement joins TRBV10-3 to TRBJ1-2; TRBD1 is a possible D gene (5 bases). Trimming took 9 bases from V and 6 from J, leaving 14 bases between them. The germline gives CDR1 ENHRY, CDR2 SYGVKD. CDR3 length: 12 residues. The CDR3 sequence is CAIVGTGHGYTF. The CDR3 nucleotides are TGTGCCATAGTCGGGACTGGACATGGCTACACCTTC.

V gene TRBV4-2 combines with J gene TRBJ2-5, with D perhaps matching TRBD2 (5 bases). This CDR3 spans 14 amino acids. Trimming removed 0 bases at V and 5 bases at J, with 10 bases between. Germline CDR1 reads LGHNA; CDR2 reads YNFKEQ. In DNA, the CDR3 is TGTGCCAGCAGCCAAGATCCTAGCACGGAGACCCAGTACTTC. It is translated as CASSQDPSTETQYF.

The V gene is TRBV18, the J gene TRBJ2-7; D is unresolved. Trimming removed 2 bases from V and 3 bases from J, with 11 bases in between. Per the germline V gene, CDR1 is KGHSH and CDR2 is LQKENI. The CDR3 runs to 14 residues. CDR3 coding DNA: TGTGCCAGCTCACCAGGGCAGGACGTCTACGAGCAGTACTTC. Translated: CASSPGQDVYEQYF.

The genes are TRBV5-4 and TRBJ1-5, with D unclear. The V and J ends lost 0 bases and 4 bases respectively, with 5 bases between them. The CDR3 spans 13 residues. Germline V gene data show CDR1 as SGHNT and CDR2 as YYREEE (reference sequence). CDR3 in amino acids: CASSLEQNQPQHF. The CDR3 DNA is TGTGCCAGCAGCTTGGAACAGAATCAGCCCCAGCATTTT. The variable domain in full, completed from reference TRBV5-4 and TRBJ1-5, reads ETGVTQSPTHLIKTRGQQVTLRCSSQSGHNTVSWYQQALGQGPQFIFQYYREEENGRGNFPPRFSGLQFPNYSSELNVNALELDDSALYLCASSLEQNQPQHFGDGTRLSIL.

The chain combines TRBV28 with TRBJ2-7; D might be TRBD2 (5 bases). This CDR3 region has 16 residues. V was pared by 5 bases and J by 4 bases, with 21 bases between. Germline assignment: CDR1 MDHEN and CDR2 SYDVKM. The DNA for the CDR3 is TGTGCCAGCAGTCCATTACAATCCGGGGTGGTATACGAGCAGTACTTC. Residues: CASSPLQSGVVYEQYF.

The V and J genes are TRBV28 and TRBJ2-1; 13 bases are a match to TRBD2. This CDR3 spans 16 amino acids. Trimming at V came to 4 bases and at J to 4 bases, leaving 4 bases not matched to a gene. Germline lookup yields CDR1 MDHEN and CDR2 SYDVKM. CDR3 protein: CASSSLGLAGYNEQFF. DNA of the CDR3: TGTGCCAGCAGTTCCCTGGGACTAGCGGGGTACAATGAGCAGTTCTTC.

The chain employs TRBV6-4 and TRBJ1-1, with D uncertain. V lost 3 bases, J lost 1 base, and 6 bases lay in between. The CDR3 totals 13 residues. The germline V gene has CDR1 MRHNA and CDR2 SNTAGT. Here the CDR3 reads CASSEDGNTEAFF. The CDR3 DNA follows: TGTGCCAGCAGTGAGGACGGGAACACTGAAGCTTTCTTT.

The chain employs TRBV6-5 and TRBJ1-1; D uncertain. Trimming shortened V by 7 bases and J by 6 bases, and 12 bases separated the two germline ends. The length of the CDR3 is 12 residues. In germline, CDR1 is MNHEY, CDR2 SVGAGI. CDR3 coding DNA: TGTGCCAGCACCCCCTTTGATGCTGAAGCTTTCTTT. This gives the protein CASTPFDAEAFF.

This rearrangement joins TRBV30 to TRBJ1-2; possible D gene TRBD1, 6 bases. CDR3 size: 13 residues. Trimming shortened V by 2 bases and J by 2 bases, and 9 bases separated the two germline ends. Germline values: CDR1 GTSNPN, CDR2 SVGIG (reference sequence). The CDR3, as DNA: TGTGCCTGGAGTCTCGGACAGAACTATGGCTACACCTTC. It specifies CAWSLGQNYGYTF.

The chain couples TRBV7-9 to TRBJ2-1; D is unresolved. The CDR3 totals 15 residues. Trimming stripped 3 bases from V and 0 bases from J, with 9 bases between. CDR1 is SEHNR, CDR2 FQNEAQ, per germline (reference sequence). In DNA, the CDR3 is TGTGCCAGCAGCTTCGATAGGGCCTCCTACAATGAGCAGTTCTTC. Translated: CASSFDRASYNEQFF.

The genes are TRBV10-1 and TRBJ2-1; D possibly corresponds to TRBD2 (5 bases). CDR1 and CDR2 (germline): WNHNN, SYGVQD (reference sequence). The CDR3 sequence is 17 residues long. With 1 base removed from V and 8 bases from J, the gap between germline ends came to 21 bases. DNA for the CDR3: TGCGCCAGCAGTGAGTTTCCGCCGGGCGTCCCCGGGGATGAGCAGTTCTTC. Encoded protein: CASSEFPPGVPGDEQFF.

Written as DNA, the CDR3 is TGTGCCAGTAGTATAGCTGGGTTGACGTACGAGCAGTACTTC. Protein product: CASSIAGLTYEQYF. The chain joins TRBV19 to TRBJ2-7, with D unresolved. The germline CDR1 and CDR2 sequences are LNHDA and SQIVND (reference sequence). The CDR3 runs 14 residues. Trimming cost V 1 base and J 4 bases, with 11 bases left between them.

The chain uses TRBV7-8 and TRBJ2-4; 7 bases match TRBD2. V lost 1 base to trimming and J lost 4 bases; unmatched junction nucleotides: 1. Germline CDR1 and CDR2: SGHVS and FQNEAQ. CDR3 length: 14 residues. CDR3 protein: CASSLVGGKNIQYF. The CDR3 DNA sequence: TGTGCCAGCAGCTTAGTGGGGGGGAAAAACATTCAGTACTTC.

Comments on this clone: At one boundary the junction diverges from the germline segment, which might be a read error. This sequence joins TRBV28 and TRBJ2-7, with D perhaps TRBD2 (5 bases). Germline V gene data show CDR1 as MDHEN and CDR2 as SYDVKM. This CDR3 region has 15 residues. CDR3: CASSSQFLITLGADF. The CDR3 DNA sequence: TGTGCCAGCAGTTCCCAATTCCTAATTACACTTGGAGCGGACTTC.

The chain employs TRBV28 and TRBJ2-7; 10 bases line up with TRBD1. Germline values: CDR1 MDHEN, CDR2 SYDVKM. The CDR3 has 15 residues. V dropped 6 bases and J dropped 3; count of bases not matched to a gene: 8. CDR3 in amino acids: CASRDRGANHYEQYF. As DNA, the CDR3 is TGTGCCAGCAGGGACAGGGGGGCGAATCACTACGAGCAGTACTTC.

This rearrangement joins TRBV5-1 to TRBJ2-7; 8 bases are a match to TRBD1. CDR1 SGHRS and CDR2 YFSETQ come from the germline V gene. This CDR3 spans 14 amino acids. J lost 6 bases, V lost 0 bases, and 5 bases had no gene match. CDR3 nucleotides: TGCGCCAGCAGCTTGGACAGGGGGGTACGCGAGCAGTACTTC. Residues: CASSLDRGVREQYF.

The J gene is TRBJ2-3, the V gene TRBV5-1; 7 bases map to TRBD2. The length of the CDR3 is 15 residues. The germline V gene has CDR1 SGHRS and CDR2 YFSETQ. J lost 2 bases, V lost 2 bases, and 5 bases had no gene match. The CDR3 bases are TGCGCCAGCAGCTTTGGGGGGGTCAACACAGATACGCAGTATTTT. It translates to CASSFGGVNTDTQYF.

V is TRBV15 and J is TRBJ1-2, with D uncertain. Between the trimmed V and J ends, which lost 2 bases and 6 bases, there was a span of 16 bases. Germline CDR1 LNHNV, CDR2 YYDKDF (reference sequence). This CDR3 has 15 residues. The DNA for the CDR3 is TGTGCCACCAGCAGAAGCGGGCGAGGGTGGAATGGCTACACCTTC. Amino acids: CATSRSGRGWNGYTF.

The chain is built from TRBV14 and TRBJ2-4; TRBD2 matches 7 bases. The CDR3 contains 13 residues. V dropped 5 bases and J dropped 7; count of bases not matched to a gene: 5. In germline, CDR1 is SGHDN, CDR2 FVKESK. CDR3 sequence reads: CASSVGRVNIQYF. The CDR3 DNA follows: TGTGCCAGCAGCGTAGGGAGGGTCAACATTCAGTACTTC.

V is TRBV7-9 and J is TRBJ2-5; 9 positions agree with TRBD1. Matching the DNA end better, TRBJ2-7 makes the J call doubtful. Looked up from germline, CDR1 is SEHNR and CDR2 is FQNEAQ (reference sequence). This CDR3 comprises 14 residues. CDR3 sequence reads: CASSLSGTGYEQYF. The CDR3 DNA follows: TGTGCCAGCAGCTTAAGCGGGACAGGGTACGAGCAGTACTTC.

The chain employs TRBV5-4 and TRBJ2-7, with D perhaps TRBD1 (6 bases). Germline CDR1 is SGHNT and CDR2 is YYREEE (reference sequence). V was trimmed by 4 bases and J by 5 bases, leaving 19 bases between them. CDR3 length equals 15 residues. Here the CDR3 DNA reads TGTGCCAGCAGCCCCGGACAGATGTTTGGGAACGAGCAGTACTTC. The encoded protein is CASSPGQMFGNEQYF.

The chain combines TRBV18 with TRBJ1-1; possibly TRBD1 for D (6 bases). CDR3 length: 16 amino acids. The germline CDR1 and CDR2 sequences are KGHSH and LQKENI. V was trimmed by 0 bases and J by 4 bases, leaving 15 bases between them. CDR3 region: CASSPPVGGAGTEAFF. In DNA form, the CDR3 reads TGTGCCAGCTCACCACCAGTCGGGGGGGCTGGCACTGAAGCTTTCTTT.

The genes are TRBV5-4 and TRBJ2-2; 7 bases line up with TRBD2. In germline, CDR1 is SGHNT, CDR2 YYREEE (reference sequence). V shed 4 bases and J 5 bases; nucleotides not matched to a gene: 14. CDR3 size: 17 residues. The CDR3 nucleotides are TGTGCCAGCAGCGCCACCGGCGGGAGCCTTCGAACCGGGGAGCTGTTTTTT. Its translation is CASSATGGSLRTGELFF.

The chain employs TRBV5-1 and TRBJ2-5; 9 bases map to TRBD1. The CDR3 spans 13 residues. Germline V CDR1 and CDR2: SGHRS, YFSETQ. Trimming cost V 10 bases and J 5 bases; bases outside gene matches: 9. The CDR3 sequence is CACNRGQGETQYF. The CDR3 DNA reads as TGCGCCTGCAACAGGGGGCAGGGGGAGACCCAGTACTTC.

This rearrangement joins TRBV9 to TRBJ2-7; TRBD2 might be the D (6 bases). Trimming took off 4 bases at V and 4 bases at J, with 18 bases between the two ends. The CDR3 is made up of 15 amino acids. Germline CDR1 and CDR2: SGDLS and YYNGEE. The CDR3 DNA follows: TGTGCCAGCAGCACCGGAGGGGAGATAATTTACGAGCAGTACTTC. This codes for CASSTGGEIIYEQYF.

The count of this clone is one. The chain carries TRBV7-9 and TRBJ1-1, with D unclear. The CDR3 loop spans 13 amino acids. Germline V gene sequence: CDR1 SEHNR, CDR2 FQNEAQ (reference sequence). Deletions cut 5 bases from V and 4 bases from J, with 11 bases between. CDR3 loop: CASSLIEGTEAFF. The CDR3 DNA reads as TGTGCCAGCAGCCTAATTGAGGGCACTGAAGCTTTCTTT.

The gene calls are TRBV19 and TRBJ1-2; TRBD1 agrees at 7 bases. The germline CDR1 and CDR2 sequences are LNHDA and SQIVND (reference sequence). The length of the CDR3 is 14 residues. V trimming: 7 bases; J trimming: 0 bases; junction bases outside the gene matches: 5. CDR3 in amino acids: CASIGTATNYGYTF. The CDR3 nucleotides read TGTGCCAGTATCGGGACAGCGACTAACTATGGCTACACCTTC.

This rearrangement joins TRBV9 to TRBJ2-3; D is ambiguous. The length of the CDR3 is 13 residues. Germline V CDR1 and CDR2: SGDLS, YYNGEE. The V end was cut by 10 bases, the J end by 1 base, with 13 bases between. CDR3 in amino acids: CAGSQLGTDTQYF. As DNA, the CDR3 is TGTGCCGGCTCCCAATTGGGCACAGATACGCAGTATTTT.